These 20 T cell receptor beta chains share one sample of origin, sequenced in a study of cytomegalovirus exposure and HLA in healthy donors (dated by TCRdb to about 2017). The library relied on the immunoSEQ multiplex PCR assay. The multiplex PCR relied on a mix of 60 forward primers for TCR Vbeta segments and 13 reverse primers for TCR Jbeta segments. The immuneACCESS repertoire file appears here via TCRdb, limited to in-frame rearrangements. These files lack a portion of the clones; in checked studies, under half of the deficit traces to unresolved V genes, and the cause of the others is not known. The sample table contains 95,000 to 150,000 clones; only one count was recorded for 74% of them. Jointly, the top ten make up around 4% of the sample. The sequencing sample was made of PBMCs. Receptors were obtained from a woman between 50 and 59 years old in good health and CMV-seropositive.

The chain carries TRBV2 and TRBJ2-2; possible D gene TRBD2, 5 bases. This CDR3 region has 12 residues. Trimming took off 7 bases at V and 4 bases at J, with 7 bases between the two ends. Germline loops: CDR1 SNHLY, CDR2 FYNNEI. This CDR3 is CASTRGTGELFF. Here the CDR3 DNA reads TGTGCCAGCACTCGGGGCACCGGGGAGCTGTTTTTT.

The CDR3 loop is CASSKEGSTGNSNQPQHF. The CDR3 DNA is TGTGCCAGCAGCAAAGAGGGCAGCACAGGTAATAGCAATCAGCCCCAGCATTTT. The rearrangement uses TRBV21-1 and TRBJ1-5; the table's D call TRBD1 went unverified against the DNA. TRBV21-1 counts as a pseudogene. The CDR3 spans 18 residues.

The gene calls are TRBV12-5 and TRBJ1-3, with D tentatively TRBD1 (5 bases). The germline V gene encodes CDR1 LGHNT and CDR2 FRNRAP. The germline V and J ends were trimmed by 0 bases and 1 base, with 7 bases remaining between them. The CDR3 has 15 residues. DNA of the CDR3: TGTGCTAGTGGTTTGGTCAGGGTTTCTGGAAACACCATATATTTT. Translation: CASGLVRVSGNTIYF.

The chain recombines TRBV15 with TRBJ2-3, with D unclear. CDR3 length: 16 amino acids. Germline CDR1 is LNHNV and CDR2 is YYDKDF (reference sequence). Trimming left V 1 base short and J 2 bases short, with 13 bases between. CDR3 sequence (DNA): TGTGCCACCAGCAGAGCTAGTTCCCTGTACACAGATACGCAGTATTTT. Its protein is CATSRASSLYTDTQYF.

The chain links TRBV4-3 to TRBJ2-3; D might be TRBD2 (7 bases). The germline V and J ends were trimmed by 4 bases and 3 bases, with 17 bases remaining between them. Germline values: CDR1 LGHNA, CDR2 YSLEER. This CDR3 contains 16 residues. The CDR3 bases are TGCGCCAGCAGCCGGTCCGCGGGGGCGCTAACAGATACGCAGTATTTT. Translating it yields CASSRSAGALTDTQYF.

This clone was found once. The chain carries TRBV2 and TRBJ2-7; D may be TRBD2 (5 bases). The V end lost 7 bases, the J end lost 5 bases, and 9 bases lay between the germline ends. The CDR3 length is 11 residues. Germline CDR1 and CDR2: SNHLY and FYNNEI. The CDR3 nucleotides read TGTGCCAGCACCACCGGGGACGAGCAGTACTTC. As protein: CASTTGDEQYF.

Many counts were recorded for this clone. This rearrangement joins TRBV5-4 to TRBJ2-7; 8 nucleotides line up with TRBD2. The CDR3 sequence is 14 residues long. After removal of 9 bases from V and 2 bases from J, the junction contained 10 bases not matched to a gene. Looked up from germline, CDR1 is SGHNT and CDR2 is YYREEE (reference sequence). The DNA for the CDR3 is TGTGCCACCGGAGGGGGACTAGATACCTACGAGCAGTACTTC. Encoded protein: CATGGGLDTYEQYF.

The chain joins TRBV13 to TRBJ1-5, with TRBD1 as a possible D gene (5 bases). Germline loops: CDR1 PRHDT, CDR2 FYEKMQ (reference sequence). CDR3 size: 12 residues. With 4 bases removed from V and 7 bases from J, the gap between germline ends came to 8 bases. The CDR3, as DNA: TGTGCCAGCAGCTCACGGGGGCAGCCCCAGCATTTT. It translates to CASSSRGQPQHF.

CDR3 nucleotide sequence: TGTGCCAGTAGTATCTTAGGGGGCGCGGGCAATGAGCAGTTCTTC. Protein: CASSILGGAGNEQFF. The chain is built from TRBV19 and TRBJ2-1; 7 bases match TRBD1. From germline, CDR1 is LNHDA and CDR2 SQIVND (reference sequence). Unmatched junction bases numbered 8, after V lost 3 bases and J lost 6 bases. The CDR3 consists of 15 residues.

In DNA form, the CDR3 reads TGTGCCAGCAGTTTTCTCCGGACAGGGCAATACGAGCAGTACTTC. This sequence encodes CASSFLRTGQYEQYF. The chain is built from TRBV28 and TRBJ2-7; 8 positions match TRBD1. Germline-derived CDR1 and CDR2 are MDHEN and SYDVKM. The V gene end was trimmed by 3 bases and the J gene end by 4 bases; junction bases not matched to a gene: 8. The CDR3 has 15 residues.

The chain joins TRBV9 to TRBJ1-2; perhaps TRBD1 as D (5 bases). The V and J ends lost 4 bases and 6 bases respectively, with 13 bases between them. Per the germline V gene, CDR1 is SGDLS and CDR2 is YYNGEE. The CDR3 runs 13 residues. The CDR3 DNA sequence: TGTGCCAGCAGCTCACGGGGGAGGGATGGCTACACCTTC. It is translated as CASSSRGRDGYTF.

The rearrangement joins TRBV7-9 to TRBJ2-7; 10 bases map to TRBD1. The CDR3 spans 15 residues. Losses at the gene ends were 5 bases for V and 3 bases for J; bases not matched to a gene: 7. From germline, CDR1 is SEHNR and CDR2 FQNEAQ (reference sequence). CDR3 sequence: CASSDRDRGRYEQYF. In DNA form, the CDR3 reads TGTGCCAGCAGCGACCGGGACAGGGGACGCTACGAGCAGTACTTC.

This chain links TRBV5-5 with TRBJ2-7, with TRBD1 as a possible D gene (6 bases). This CDR3 spans 13 amino acids. Germline assignment: CDR1 SGHKS and CDR2 YYEKEE (reference sequence). Trimming took 7 bases from V and 7 from J, leaving 18 bases between them. The CDR3 DNA follows: TGTGCCAGCTCAGCCAGGGGCCCCGATGAGCAGTACTTC. It specifies CASSARGPDEQYF.

The V gene is TRBV29-1, the J gene TRBJ2-1, with TRBD1 matching 7 bases. From germline, CDR1 is SQVTM and CDR2 ANQGSEA. The CDR3 has 15 amino acids. J was trimmed by 4 bases and V by 4 bases; bases with no gene match: 10. This chain's CDR3 is CSVVGTVQVYNEQFF. CDR3 bases: TGCAGCGTTGTTGGGACAGTACAAGTTTACAATGAGCAGTTCTTC.

This chain uses TRBV12-5 with TRBJ1-5; D might be TRBD1 (5 bases). This CDR3 is built from 14 residues. Deletions cut 1 base from V and 5 bases from J, with 9 bases between. The germline V gene encodes CDR1 LGHNT and CDR2 FRNRAP. The CDR3 protein is CASGLGGDHQPQHF. CDR3 DNA: TGTGCTAGTGGTTTGGGGGGGGACCATCAGCCCCAGCATTTT.

The gene calls are TRBV15 and TRBJ2-1; 8 bases are a match to TRBD2. This CDR3 region has 16 residues. V dropped 0 bases and J dropped 10; count of bases not matched to a gene: 11. Germline values: CDR1 LNHNV, CDR2 YYDKDF (reference sequence). CDR3 in amino acids: CATSRDRGLGFLEQFF. CDR3 bases: TGTGCCACCAGCAGAGACCGGGGACTAGGTTTCTTAGAGCAGTTCTTC.

This clone was seen more than once but under ten times. V is TRBV2 and J is TRBJ1-6; D unclear. Trimming cost V 7 bases and J 6 bases, with 10 bases left between them. Germline assignment: CDR1 SNHLY and CDR2 FYNNEI. This CDR3 is built from 13 residues. The CDR3 region is CASTRGANSPLHF. The CDR3 DNA follows: TGTGCCAGCACCCGAGGCGCTAATTCACCCCTCCACTTT.

The chain is built from TRBV19 and TRBJ2-3, with 14 bases lining up with TRBD2. Germline CDR1 reads LNHDA; CDR2 reads SQIVND (reference sequence). After removal of 7 bases from V and 2 bases from J, the junction contained 11 bases not matched to a gene. The CDR3 runs to 18 residues. The CDR3 reads CASTLGLAGGRNTDTQYF. In DNA form, the CDR3 reads TGTGCCAGTACCCTAGGACTAGCGGGGGGCCGAAACACAGATACGCAGTATTTT.

The sample holds a few counts of this clone. The rearrangement uses TRBV6-5 and TRBJ2-7, with TRBD1 matching over 9 bases. The V segment lost 5 bases and the J segment 6 bases; nucleotides outside the gene matches: 8. The germline CDR1 and CDR2 sequences are MNHEY and SVGAGI. This CDR3 spans 14 amino acids. The CDR3 here is CASSRGTGRLEQYF. In DNA, the CDR3 is TGTGCCAGCAGTAGAGGGACAGGGAGGCTCGAGCAGTACTTC.

The chain couples TRBV6-5 to TRBJ2-5; TRBD1 might be the D (5 bases). Germline V gene data show CDR1 as MNHEY and CDR2 as SVGAGI. V was clipped by 10 bases and J by 0 bases, with 12 bases between them. The CDR3 runs to 13 residues. Here the CDR3 reads CATLGPYQETQYF. CDR3 coding DNA: TGTGCCACCTTGGGGCCATACCAAGAGACCCAGTACTTC.